The rows below give T cell receptor beta chains drawn from one sample of a study of response to subunit inactivated influenza vaccine. TCRdb processed the RT-PCR reads anew with MiXCR; each CDR3 protein has one entry. The sample shows more than 200,000 distinct CDR3 sequences, approximately 12% of them seen only once. The source material was non-naive T cells sorted from PBMCs, sampled 14 to 15 days before vaccination. The receptors originated from a man aged 50 to 60 who received an inactivated influenza vaccine. CDR3s include the opening cysteine and the closing phenylalanine or tryptophan. Each record gives: clone size, CDR3 length, J gene, D gene, V gene, CDR3 protein, CDR3 DNA. D genes are given only for firm matches. The size field is filled for only some rows; it gives once, few, many or a size class.

>few|19|TRBJ2-1|NA|TRBV14
CASSQVGGEKLGSYNEQFF
TGTGCCAGCAGCCAAGTCGGAGGGGAAAAGCTGGGCTCCTACAATGAGCAGTTCTTC
>few|15|TRBJ2-1|TRBD2|TRBV4-3
CASSQASGANNEQFF
TGCGCCAGCAGCCAAGCTAGCGGGGCCAACAATGAGCAGTTCTTC
>NA|15|TRBJ2-3|NA|TRBV7-2
CASSPTGTVADTQYF
TGTGCCAGCAGCCCAACCGGTACAGTGGCAGATACGCAGTATTTT
>few|13|TRBJ1-1|NA|TRBV6-4
CASSVEANTEAFF
TGTGCCAGCTCTGTAGAAGCCAACACTGAAGCTTTCTTT
>many|13|TRBJ2-1|NA|TRBV7-2
CASSYFPLFEQFF
TGTGCCAGCAGCTATTTCCCTCTATTCGAGCAGTTCTTC
>NA|14|TRBJ1-1|NA|TRBV7-2
CASSPGRGSGEAFF
TGTGCCAGCAGCCCCGGAAGGGGAAGCGGTGAAGCTTTCTTT
>NA|13|TRBJ2-7|NA|TRBV12-3/TRBV12-4
CASSLVLRDEQYF
TGTGCCAGCAGTTTAGTGCTCAGGGACGAGCAGTACTTC
>few|12|TRBJ2-7|NA|TRBV20-1
CSASNQNYEQYF
TGCAGTGCTAGCAACCAGAACTACGAGCAGTACTTC
>many|15|TRBJ2-3|TRBD2|TRBV7-6
CASSLTSGGSDTQYF
TGTGCCAGCAGCCTAACTAGCGGGGGTTCAGATACGCAGTATTTT
>few|16|TRBJ2-5|NA|TRBV7-7
CASSLGRLVSGETQYF
TGTGCTAGCAGCTTGGGACGACTGGTCTCGGGGGAGACCCAGTACTTC
>many|17|TRBJ2-2|TRBD2|TRBV6-1
CASSETGTSGGYGELFF
TGTGCCAGCAGTGAGACCGGGACTAGCGGGGGTTACGGGGAGCTGTTTTTT
>few|15|TRBJ2-1|NA|TRBV11-2
CASSLDRLVKDEQFF
TGTGCCAGCAGCTTAGACAGACTAGTGAAGGATGAGCAGTTCTTC
>NA|15|TRBJ2-6|NA|TRBV12-3/TRBV12-4
CASSLALFGANVLTF
TGTGCCAGCAGTTTGGCCCTTTTCGGGGCCAACGTCCTGACTTTC
>many|15|TRBJ1-2|NA|TRBV7-2
CASSPSQAGSGGYTF
TGTGCCAGCAGCCCCTCACAAGCAGGGAGCGGTGGCTACACCTTC
>NA|15|TRBJ1-4|NA|TRBV7-2
CASSWSSATNEKLFF
TGTGCCAGCAGCTGGAGTAGTGCAACTAATGAAAAACTGTTTTTT
>many|16|TRBJ1-5|NA|TRBV28
CASSLVGFRANQPQHF
TGTGCCAGCAGTTTAGTGGGGTTTAGGGCCAATCAGCCCCAGCATTTT
>few|14|TRBJ2-1|NA|TRBV5-1
CASSLRGDTSEQFF
TGCGCCAGCAGCTTACGGGGGGACACTAGTGAGCAGTTCTTC
>many|15|TRBJ2-5|TRBD2|TRBV7-8
CASSEGLAGVETQYF
TGTGCCAGCAGCGAGGGACTAGCGGGAGTAGAGACCCAGTACTTC
>NA|13|TRBJ2-3|NA|TRBV7-2
CASSPQGPDTQYF
TGTGCCAGCAGCCCGCAGGGCCCAGATACGCAGTATTTT
>few|17|TRBJ2-3|TRBD2|TRBV12-3/TRBV12-4
CASSFASGSFSTDTQYF
TGTGCCAGCAGTTTTGCTAGCGGGAGCTTCAGCACAGATACGCAGTATTTT
>NA|14|TRBJ2-5|NA|TRBV2
CASSGGGYQETQYF
TGTGCCAGCTCCGGGGGCGGGTACCAAGAGACCCAGTACTTC
>NA|14|TRBJ1-5|NA|TRBV28
CASSLSGYNQPQHF
TGTGCCAGCAGTTTATCAGGGTACAATCAGCCCCAGCATTTT
>many|15|TRBJ2-7|NA|TRBV18
CASSPTGNPAGQQYF
TGTGCCAGCTCACCAACCGGGAATCCGGCAGGGCAGCAGTACTTC